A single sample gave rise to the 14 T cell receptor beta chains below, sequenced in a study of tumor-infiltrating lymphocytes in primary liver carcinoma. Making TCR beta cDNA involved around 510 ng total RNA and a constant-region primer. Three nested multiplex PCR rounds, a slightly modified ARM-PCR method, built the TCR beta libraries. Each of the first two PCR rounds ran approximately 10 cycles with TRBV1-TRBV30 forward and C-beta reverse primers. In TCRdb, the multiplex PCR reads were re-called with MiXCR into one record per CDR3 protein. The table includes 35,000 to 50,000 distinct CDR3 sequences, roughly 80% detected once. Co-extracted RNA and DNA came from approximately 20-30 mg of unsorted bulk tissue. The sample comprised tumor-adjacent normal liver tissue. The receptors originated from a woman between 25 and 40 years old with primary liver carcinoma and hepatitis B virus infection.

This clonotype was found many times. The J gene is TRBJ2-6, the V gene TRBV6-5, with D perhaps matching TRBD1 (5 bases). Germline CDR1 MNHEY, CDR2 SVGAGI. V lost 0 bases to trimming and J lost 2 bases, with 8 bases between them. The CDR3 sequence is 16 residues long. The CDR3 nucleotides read TGTGCCAGCAGTTACTCGATAGGGGCTGGGGCCAACGTCCTGACTTTC. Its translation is CASSYSIGAGANVLTF.

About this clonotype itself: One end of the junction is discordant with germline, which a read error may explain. DNA of the CDR3: TGTGCCAACAGCTTGAGATACCTCCGCGAGCAGTACTTC. Amino acids: CANSLRYLREQYF. The gene calls are TRBV11-1 and TRBJ2-7; D gene unclear. The germline V gene encodes CDR1 SGHAT and CDR2 FQDESV (reference sequence). The CDR3 is 13 amino acids.

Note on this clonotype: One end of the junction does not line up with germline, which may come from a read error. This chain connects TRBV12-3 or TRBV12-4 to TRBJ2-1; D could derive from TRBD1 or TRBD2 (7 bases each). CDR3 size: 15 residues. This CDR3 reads CTSRGSSGNFNEQFF. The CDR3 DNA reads TGTACCAGCAGGGGGTCTAGCGGTAATTTTAATGAGCAGTTCTTC.

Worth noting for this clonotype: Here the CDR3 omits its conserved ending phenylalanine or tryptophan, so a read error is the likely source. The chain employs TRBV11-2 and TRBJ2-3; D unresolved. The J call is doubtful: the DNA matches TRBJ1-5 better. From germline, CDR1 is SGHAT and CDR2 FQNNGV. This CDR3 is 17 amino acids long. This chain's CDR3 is CASSSPDLPTSTDTQHY. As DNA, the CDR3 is TGTGCCAGCAGCTCCCCGGACTTACCCACTAGCACAGATACGCAGCATTAT.

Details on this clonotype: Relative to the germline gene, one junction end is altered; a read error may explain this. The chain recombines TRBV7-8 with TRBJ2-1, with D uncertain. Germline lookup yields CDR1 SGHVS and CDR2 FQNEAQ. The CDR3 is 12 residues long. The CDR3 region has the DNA TGTGCTAGCAGCTTAGGGCTGTATGAGCAGCTCTTC. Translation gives CASSLGLYEQLF.

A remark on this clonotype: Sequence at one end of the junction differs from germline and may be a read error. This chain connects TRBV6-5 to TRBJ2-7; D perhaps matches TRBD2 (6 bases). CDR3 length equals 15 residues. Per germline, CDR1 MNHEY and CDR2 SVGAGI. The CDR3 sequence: CAISRDSTGGYGQYF. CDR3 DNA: TGTGCCATCAGCCGGGACTCGACGGGCGGTTACGGGCAGTACTTC.

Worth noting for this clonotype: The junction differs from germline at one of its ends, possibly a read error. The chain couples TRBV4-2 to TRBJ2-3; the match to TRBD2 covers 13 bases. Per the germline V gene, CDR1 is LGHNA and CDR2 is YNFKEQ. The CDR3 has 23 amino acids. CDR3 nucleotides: TGTGCCAGCAGCCAGGAGACAGGGAGGTTCACTAGCGGGAGGGCCGGGAGCACGGATACGCAGTATTTT. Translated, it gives CASSQETGRFTSGRAGSTDTQYF.

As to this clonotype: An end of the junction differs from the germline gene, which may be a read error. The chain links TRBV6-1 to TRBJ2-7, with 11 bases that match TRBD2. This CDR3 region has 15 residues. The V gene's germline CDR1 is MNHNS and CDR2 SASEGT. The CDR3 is CVSSEETSGIYELYF. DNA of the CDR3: TGTGTCAGCAGTGAAGAGACTAGCGGGATCTACGAGCTGTACTTC.

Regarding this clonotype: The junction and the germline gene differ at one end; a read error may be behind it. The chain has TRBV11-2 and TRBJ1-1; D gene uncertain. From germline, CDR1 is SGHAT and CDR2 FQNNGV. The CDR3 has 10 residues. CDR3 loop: CNSHQITAFF. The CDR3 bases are TGCAACAGCCACCAGATTACAGCTTTCTTT.

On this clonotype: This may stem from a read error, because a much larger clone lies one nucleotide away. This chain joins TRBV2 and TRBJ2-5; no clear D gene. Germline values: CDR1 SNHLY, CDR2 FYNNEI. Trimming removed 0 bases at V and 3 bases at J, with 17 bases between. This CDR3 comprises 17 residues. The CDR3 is CASSEALVRVSEETQYF. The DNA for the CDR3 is TGTGCCAGCAGTGAAGCGCTGGTTAGAGTGTCAGAAGAGACCCAGTACTTC.

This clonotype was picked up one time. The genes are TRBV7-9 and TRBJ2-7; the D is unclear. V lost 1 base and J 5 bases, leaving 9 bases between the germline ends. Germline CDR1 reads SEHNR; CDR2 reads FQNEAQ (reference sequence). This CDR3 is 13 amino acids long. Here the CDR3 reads CASSLVASNEQYF. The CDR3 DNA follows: TGTGCCAGCAGCTTAGTGGCCAGTAACGAGCAGTACTTC.

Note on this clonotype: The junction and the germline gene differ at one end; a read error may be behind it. CDR3 loop: CTSSLEGSVMGTRYF. In DNA form, the CDR3 reads TGTACCAGCAGCTTAGAGGGTTCGGTAATGGGAACGCGGTATTTT. V usage is TRBV11-2 and J usage is TRBJ2-3; maybe TRBD2 (5 bases). The length of the CDR3 is 15 residues. Germline V gene sequence: CDR1 SGHAT, CDR2 FQNNGV.

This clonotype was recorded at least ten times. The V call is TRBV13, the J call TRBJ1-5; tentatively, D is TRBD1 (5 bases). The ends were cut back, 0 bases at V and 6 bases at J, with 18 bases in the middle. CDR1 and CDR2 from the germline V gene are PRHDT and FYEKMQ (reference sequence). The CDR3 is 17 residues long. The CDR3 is CASSLGRLGALGQPQHF. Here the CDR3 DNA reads TGTGCCAGCAGCTTAGGCAGGTTAGGGGCGCTTGGTCAGCCCCAGCATTTT.

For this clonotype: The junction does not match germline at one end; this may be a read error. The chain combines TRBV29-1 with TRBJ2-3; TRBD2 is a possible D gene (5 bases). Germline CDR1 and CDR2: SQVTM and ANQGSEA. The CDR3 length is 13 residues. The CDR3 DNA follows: TGCAGCGTGGGAGAGGGAGCCACAGTTACGCAGTATTTT. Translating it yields CSVGEGATVTQYF.